This section outlines one T cell receptor beta chain sequence together with its context. Antigen unknown. Graft donor-derived T-allo10 cells were described as host-alloantigen-specific, anergic, and alloantigen-specifically suppressive. From the reads, TCRdb called clonotypes with MiXCR, one entry per CDR3 protein. The sample lists 20,000 to 30,000 distinct CDR3 sequences; 72% were seen once. This CDR3 is built from 15 residues. Trimming stripped 2 bases from V and 3 bases from J, with 13 bases between. Germline-derived CDR1 and CDR2 are LGHDT and YNNKEL (reference sequence). This sample was taken from a study of type 1 regulatory T cells. Study overall: An in vitro protocol generated T-allo10, a Tr1-enriched, alloantigen-specific CD4 T cell product.

Sequences were obtained from cultured T cells, either the whole culture or a sorted T cell fraction (not recorded which). Subset of the sample: Tr1-enriched cell product generated in vitro against host alloantigens. This sequence originates from a human donor in good health. The rearrangement links TRBV3-1 to TRBJ2-5; D not resolved. In DNA form, the CDR3 reads TGTGCCAGCAGCCAACCTACCGAACTCAAAGAGACCCAGTACTTC. This encodes CASSQPTELKETQYF.